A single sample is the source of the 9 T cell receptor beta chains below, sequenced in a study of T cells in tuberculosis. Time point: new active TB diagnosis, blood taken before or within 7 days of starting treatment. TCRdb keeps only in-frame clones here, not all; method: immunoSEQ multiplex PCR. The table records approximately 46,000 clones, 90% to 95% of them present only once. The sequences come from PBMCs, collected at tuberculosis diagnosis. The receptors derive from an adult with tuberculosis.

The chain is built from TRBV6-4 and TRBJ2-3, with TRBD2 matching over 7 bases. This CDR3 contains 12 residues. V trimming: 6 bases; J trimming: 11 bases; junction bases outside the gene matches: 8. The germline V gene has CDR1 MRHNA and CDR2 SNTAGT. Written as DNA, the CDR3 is TGTGCCAGCAGGGGCCCCGGGACTAAGCAGTATTTT. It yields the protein CASRGPGTKQYF.

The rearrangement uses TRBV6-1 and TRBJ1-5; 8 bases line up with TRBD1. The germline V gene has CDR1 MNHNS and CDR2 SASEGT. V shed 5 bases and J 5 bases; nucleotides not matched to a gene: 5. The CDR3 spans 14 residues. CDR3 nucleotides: TGTGCCAGCAGTCCCCTGGACAGGGATCAGCCCCAGCATTTT. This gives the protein CASSPLDRDQPQHF.

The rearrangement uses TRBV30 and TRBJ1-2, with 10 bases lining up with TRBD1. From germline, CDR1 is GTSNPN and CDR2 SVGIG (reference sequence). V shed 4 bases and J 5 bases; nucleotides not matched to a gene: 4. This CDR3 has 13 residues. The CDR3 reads CAWMTGGWYGYTF. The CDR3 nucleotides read TGTGCCTGGATGACAGGGGGCTGGTATGGCTACACCTTC.

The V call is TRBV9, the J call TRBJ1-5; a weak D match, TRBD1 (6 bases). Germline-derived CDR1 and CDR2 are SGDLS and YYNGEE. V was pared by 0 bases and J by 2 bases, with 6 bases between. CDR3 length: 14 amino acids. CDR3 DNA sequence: TGTGCCAGCAGCGTAGGACAGGGCAATCAGCCCCAGCATTTT. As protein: CASSVGQGNQPQHF.

The CDR3 reads CASSLFAGTSGLYEQYF. The CDR3 nucleotides are TGTGCCAGCAGCTTGTTTGCGGGAACCTCGGGCCTATACGAGCAGTACTTC. This sequence joins TRBV5-4 and TRBJ2-7, with D maybe TRBD2 (6 bases). The CDR3 loop spans 17 amino acids. The germline CDR1 and CDR2 sequences are SGHNT and YYREEE (reference sequence). Between the trimmed V and J ends, which lost 1 base and 4 bases, there was a span of 21 bases.

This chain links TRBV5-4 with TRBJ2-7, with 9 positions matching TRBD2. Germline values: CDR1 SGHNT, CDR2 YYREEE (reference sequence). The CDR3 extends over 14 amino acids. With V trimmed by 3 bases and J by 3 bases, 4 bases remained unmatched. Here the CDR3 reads CASSSSSGIYEQYF. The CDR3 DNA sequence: TGTGCCAGCAGCTCTTCTAGCGGGATCTACGAGCAGTACTTC. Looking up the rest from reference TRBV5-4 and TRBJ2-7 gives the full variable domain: ETGVTQSPTHLIKTRGQQVTLRCSSQSGHNTVSWYQQALGQGPQFIFQYYREEENGRGNFPPRFSGLQFPNYSSELNVNALELDDSALYLCASSSSSGIYEQYFGPGTRLTVT.

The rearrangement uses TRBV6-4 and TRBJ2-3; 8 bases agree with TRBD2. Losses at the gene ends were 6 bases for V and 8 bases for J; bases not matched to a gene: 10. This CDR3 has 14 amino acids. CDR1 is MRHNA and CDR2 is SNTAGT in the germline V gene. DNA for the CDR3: TGTGCCAGCAGCCAGGGACTAGGGGCCGGTACGCAGTATTTT. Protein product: CASSQGLGAGTQYF.

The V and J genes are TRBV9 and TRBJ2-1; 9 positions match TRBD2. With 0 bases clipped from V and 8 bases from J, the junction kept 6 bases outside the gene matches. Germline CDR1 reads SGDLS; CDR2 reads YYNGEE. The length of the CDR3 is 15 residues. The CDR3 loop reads CASSVDSGRPYEQFF. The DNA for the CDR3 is TGTGCCAGCAGCGTAGACAGCGGGAGGCCCTATGAGCAGTTCTTC.

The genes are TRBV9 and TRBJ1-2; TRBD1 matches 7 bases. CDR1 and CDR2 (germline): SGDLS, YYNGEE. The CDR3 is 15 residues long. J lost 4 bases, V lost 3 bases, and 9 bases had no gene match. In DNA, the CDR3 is TGTGCCAGCAGCGCGACCCACAGGGGAGCCTATGGCTACACCTTC. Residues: CASSATHRGAYGYTF.